One and the same sample provided the 30 T cell receptor beta chains below, sequenced in a study of blood T cells in healthy people across ages. Then a second PCR, running roughly 7 to 11 cycles, was carried out with a sample-barcoded 5' primer and a J-beta primer mix. TCRdb re-analysed the 5' RACE reads in MiXCR, keeping a single row per CDR3 protein. The profile shows about 720,000 distinct CDR3 sequences, 22% of them singletons. The specimen was blood. These receptors were taken from a man in his sixties or seventies in good health.

This clonotype was observed at least ten times. This chain joins TRBV12-3 or TRBV12-4 and TRBJ1-2; D call uncertain. The CDR3 contains 12 residues. Trimming shortened V by 6 bases and J by 4 bases, and 9 bases separated the two germline ends. In DNA, the CDR3 is TGTGCCAGCAGCCCACAGCCCTATGGCTACACCTTC. Translation gives CASSPQPYGYTF.

This clonotype was seen more than once but under ten times. The V and J genes are TRBV20-1 and TRBJ1-2; tentatively, D is TRBD1 (5 bases). Germline V gives CDR1 DFQATT, CDR2 SNEGSKA (reference sequence). The CDR3 is made up of 11 amino acids. Deletions cut 1 base from V and 12 bases from J, with 12 bases between. The CDR3 DNA sequence: TGCAGTGCTAGAGTTTCAGGGCCAGACACCTTC. Translation: CSARVSGPDTF.

This clonotype was found a few times. The rearrangement uses TRBV30 and TRBJ1-2, with no clear D. Germline CDR1 is GTSNPN and CDR2 is SVGIG (reference sequence). The CDR3 runs to 11 residues. V lost 0 bases, J lost 8 bases, and 7 bases lay in between. CDR3: CAWSVMGGYTF. The CDR3 DNA reads as TGTGCCTGGAGTGTAATGGGGGGCTACACCTTC.

The rearrangement uses TRBV20-1 and TRBJ2-1, with 8 bases aligning to TRBD2. Germline V gives CDR1 DFQATT, CDR2 SNEGSKA (reference sequence). The length of the CDR3 is 13 residues. Trimming at V came to 4 bases and at J to 4 bases, leaving 3 bases not matched to a gene. DNA of the CDR3: TGCAGTGCTATAACTAGCGGTTACAATGAGCAGTTCTTC. As protein: CSAITSGYNEQFF.

This clonotype showed up just a few times. The chain has TRBV20-1 and TRBJ2-4; D is undetermined. Trimming removed 2 bases from V and 0 bases from J, with 14 bases in between. Germline V gene data show CDR1 as DFQATT and CDR2 as SNEGSKA (reference sequence). This CDR3 has 16 amino acids. The CDR3 here is CSARTSLTLAKNIQYF. For the CDR3, the DNA is TGCAGTGCTAGAACATCACTCACCCTAGCCAAAAACATTCAGTACTTC.

This clonotype was detected a few times. The V gene is TRBV20-1, the J gene TRBJ1-2; 10 bases are a match to TRBD1. The V gene end was trimmed by 2 bases and the J gene end by 7 bases; junction bases not matched to a gene: 7. This CDR3 spans 14 amino acids. Germline V gene lookup returns CDR1 DFQATT and CDR2 SNEGSKA (reference sequence). The CDR3 DNA is TGCAGTGCTAGATCTAGACAGGGGGCCATTGGCTACACCTTC. Translating gives CSARSRQGAIGYTF.

The genes are TRBV25-1 and TRBJ1-1; no reliable D call. Trimming removed 7 bases from V and 1 base from J, with 10 bases in between. The CDR3 spans 13 residues. From germline, CDR1 is MGHDK and CDR2 SYGVNS. CDR3 sequence (DNA): TGTGCCAGCACCACATCCAAGAACACTGAAGCTTTCTTT. Protein: CASTTSKNTEAFF.

This rearrangement joins TRBV13 to TRBJ2-7; D perhaps matches TRBD1 (6 bases). The CDR3 has 15 residues. V was pared by 4 bases and J by 2 bases, with 15 bases between. Per germline, CDR1 PRHDT and CDR2 FYEKMQ (reference sequence). The CDR3 nucleotides are TGTGCCAGCAGCTCGTTCCGGGACATCACCTACGAGCAGTACTTC. It yields the protein CASSSFRDITYEQYF.

This clonotype has more than one count but fewer than ten. The chain is built from TRBV7-9 and TRBJ2-3; D unclear. Trimming took 1 base from V and 2 from J, leaving 10 bases between them. The CDR3 is made up of 15 amino acids. The germline gives CDR1 SEHNR, CDR2 FQNEAQ (reference sequence). The CDR3 nucleotides read TGTGCCAGCAGCTTAGACCGGCCCCCCACAGATACGCAGTATTTT. Translating gives CASSLDRPPTDTQYF.

The gene calls are TRBV6-5 and TRBJ2-5; possibly TRBD1 for D (5 bases). The ends were cut back, 0 bases at V and 11 bases at J, with 22 bases in the middle. Germline CDR1 and CDR2: MNHEY and SVGAGI. The CDR3 consists of 16 residues. The CDR3 region has the DNA TGTGCCAGCAGTTACTCGATGATGCGGAAAACGGACAAGCAGTACTTC. Translated, it gives CASSYSMMRKTDKQYF.

This clonotype was counted only a few times. This chain links TRBV28 with TRBJ1-1, with TRBD1 matching 7 bases. The CDR3 is made up of 14 amino acids. The germline V gene encodes CDR1 MDHEN and CDR2 SYDVKM. The V and J ends lost 4 bases and 1 base, in that order; junction bases with no gene match: 3. The chain's CDR3 is CASSWQGENTEAFF. CDR3 in DNA: TGTGCCAGCAGTTGGCAGGGGGAGAACACTGAAGCTTTCTTT. The complete variable domain, with remaining parts taken from reference TRBV28 and TRBJ1-1, reads DVKVTQSSRYLVKRTGEKVFLECVQDMDHENMFWYRQDPGLGLRLIYFSYDVKMKEKGDIPEGYSVSREKKERFSLILESASTNQTSMYLCASSWQGENTEAFFGQGTRLTVV.

This clonotype was detected only once. V and J are TRBV20-1 and TRBJ2-1, with D possibly being TRBD1 or TRBD2 (6 bases each). Germline CDR1 is DFQATT and CDR2 is SNEGSKA (reference sequence). The CDR3 sequence is 18 residues long. Trimming stripped 6 bases from V and 1 base from J, with 25 bases between. As DNA, the CDR3 is TGCAGTGCCCGCCAGACGGGGGCTGAGTCTGGGTCCTACAATGAGCAGTTCTTC. It yields the protein CSARQTGAESGSYNEQFF.

There are many counts of this clonotype. The chain recombines TRBV12-3 or TRBV12-4 with TRBJ2-1, with TRBD1 identical over 7 bases. The J segment lost 5 bases and the V segment lost 4 bases, leaving 11 bases of the junction unmatched. The CDR3 is 16 amino acids. CDR3 nucleotides: TGTGCCAGCAGTTCCTTTTCGGGACAGATGGACAATGAGCAGTTCTTC. Protein product: CASSSFSGQMDNEQFF.

This clonotype has a single count. This rearrangement joins TRBV28 to TRBJ1-1; 7 positions agree with TRBD1. Germline CDR1 MDHEN, CDR2 SYDVKM. This CDR3 has 13 residues. Trimming removed 7 bases from V and 4 bases from J; junction bases left unmatched: 6. The CDR3 sequence is CASTAQGTTEAFF. CDR3 nucleotides: TGTGCCAGCACGGCACAGGGGACCACTGAAGCTTTCTTT. Looking up the rest from reference TRBV28 and TRBJ1-1 gives the full variable domain: DVKVTQSSRYLVKRTGEKVFLECVQDMDHENMFWYRQDPGLGLRLIYFSYDVKMKEKGDIPEGYSVSREKKERFSLILESASTNQTSMYLCASTAQGTTEAFFGQGTRLTVV.

This sequence joins TRBV28 and TRBJ2-5; TRBD2 aligns across 7 bases. V trimming: 5 bases; J trimming: 0 bases; junction bases outside the gene matches: 6. CDR3 length: 15 amino acids. Germline assignment: CDR1 MDHEN and CDR2 SYDVKM. CDR3 DNA: TGTGCCAGCAGTACCTCCGGGACTAACCAAGAGACCCAGTACTTC. The encoded protein is CASSTSGTNQETQYF.

This clonotype was seen a few times. V is TRBV7-8 and J is TRBJ2-7; D is undetermined. CDR1 is SGHVS, CDR2 FQNEAQ, per germline. This CDR3 comprises 15 residues. Trimming stripped 0 bases from V and 2 bases from J, with 11 bases between. The CDR3 region has the DNA TGTGCCAGCAGCTTAGCGGCTAACCCGGCCTACGAGCAGTACTTC. Its protein product is CASSLAANPAYEQYF.

This rearrangement joins TRBV28 to TRBJ1-1, with 8 bases identical to TRBD1. This CDR3 has 13 amino acids. The V segment lost 11 bases and the J segment 8 bases; nucleotides outside the gene matches: 13. Germline V gives CDR1 MDHEN, CDR2 SYDVKM. CDR3 DNA: TGTGCCGCCTCTCTCTACAACAGGGGGGAAGCTTTCTTT. This gives the protein CAASLYNRGEAFF.

The sample holds a few counts of this clonotype. The chain uses TRBV12-3 or TRBV12-4 and TRBJ2-3; D uncertain. V lost 7 bases to trimming and J lost 4 bases, with 12 bases between them. CDR3 length: 13 amino acids. The CDR3 bases are TGTGCCAGCAAGTCGGTTCGGGCAGATACGCAGTATTTT. Protein product: CASKSVRADTQYF.

The chain has TRBV5-1 and TRBJ1-2; a possible D gene is TRBD1 (5 bases). V lost 9 bases, J lost 5 bases, and 11 bases lay in between. This CDR3 spans 11 amino acids. Germline lookup yields CDR1 SGHRS and CDR2 YFSETQ. The DNA for the CDR3 is TGCGCCACGACGGACAAATATGGCTACACCTTC. Protein sequence: CATTDKYGYTF. Together with reference TRBV5-1 and TRBJ1-2, the CDR3 gives the full variable domain: KAGVTQTPRYLIKTRGQQVTLSCSPISGHRSVSWYQQTPGQGLQFLFEYFSETQRNKGNFPGRFSGRQFSNSRSEMNVSTLELGDSALYLCATTDKYGYTFGSGTRLTVV.

This clonotype was observed a few times. J is TRBJ1-5 and V is TRBV7-9; D might be TRBD1 (6 bases). Trimming cost V 5 bases and J 0 bases, with 11 bases left between them. The germline V gene encodes CDR1 SEHNR and CDR2 FQNEAQ (reference sequence). This CDR3 is 15 amino acids long. CDR3 DNA sequence: TGTGCCAGCAGCCCCGGACAGTATAGCAATCAGCCCCAGCATTTT. Its protein is CASSPGQYSNQPQHF.

The rearrangement links TRBV7-3 to TRBJ2-1; maybe TRBD1 (5 bases). V gave up 2 bases and J gave up 4 bases, with 12 bases separating them. Germline V CDR1 and CDR2: SGHTA, FQGTGA. This CDR3 contains 15 residues. The CDR3: CASSLSGMIYNEQFF. CDR3 nucleotides: TGTGCCAGCAGCTTATCAGGGATGATATACAATGAGCAGTTCTTC.

With respect to this clonotype: At one end the junction does not follow the germline gene, possibly because of a read error. The chain is built from TRBV4-2 and TRBJ2-7; 7 positions agree with TRBD2. Germline CDR1 and CDR2: LGHNA and YNFKEQ. The CDR3 contains 16 residues. CDR3 residues: CASSQEGPGGMYEQHF. CDR3 nucleotides: TGTGCCAGCAGCCAAGAGGGACCCGGGGGGATGTACGAGCAGCACTTC.

The V call is TRBV6-2 or TRBV6-3, the J call TRBJ2-5; 7 bases map to TRBD1. Germline V gives CDR1 MNHEY, CDR2 SVGEGT. The CDR3 runs 16 residues. The V segment lost 0 bases and the J segment 1 base; nucleotides outside the gene matches: 5. The CDR3 protein is CASSYSSGTVQETQYF. The CDR3, as DNA: TGTGCCAGCAGTTACTCCTCCGGGACAGTCCAAGAGACCCAGTACTTC.

This rearrangement joins TRBV7-2 to TRBJ2-2; 7 bases align to TRBD2. Germline V gene sequence: CDR1 SGHTA, CDR2 FQGNSA. The CDR3 length is 16 residues. Unmatched junction bases numbered 4, after V lost 3 bases and J lost 0 bases. CDR3 in DNA: TGTGCCAGCAGCTTTAACGGACTAGCGAACACCGGGGAGCTGTTTTTT. Protein: CASSFNGLANTGELFF.

This clonotype was picked up a small number of times. The rearrangement joins TRBV15 to TRBJ1-2; D ambiguous. CDR3 size: 12 residues. CDR1 and CDR2 from the germline V gene are LNHNV and YYDKDF (reference sequence). V was trimmed by 1 base and J by 7 bases, leaving 7 bases between them. The CDR3, as DNA: TGTGCCACCAGCAGAGGCCAGGTTGGCTACACCTTC. Its translation is CATSRGQVGYTF.

The chain joins TRBV29-1 to TRBJ2-5; 7 nucleotides match TRBD1. This CDR3 has 13 amino acids. The germline gives CDR1 SQVTM, CDR2 ANQGSEA. V shed 3 bases, J shed 5 bases, and the junction held 6 bases outside the gene matches. The chain's CDR3 is CSVEGRGFETQYF. In DNA, the CDR3 is TGCAGCGTTGAGGGCAGGGGGTTCGAGACCCAGTACTTC.

This clonotype was counted a few times. J is TRBJ2-3 and V is TRBV12-3 or TRBV12-4; a weak D match, TRBD1 (6 bases). The CDR3 contains 14 residues. Trimming removed 3 bases from V and 0 bases from J, with 7 bases in between. The CDR3, as DNA: TGTGCCAGCAGTTTTGGACAGAGCACAGATACGCAGTATTTT. Translating gives CASSFGQSTDTQYF.

This clonotype was seen only a few times. Germline and junction disagree at one end, which may indicate a read error. The chain uses TRBV5-5 and TRBJ2-5; 10 positions agree with TRBD2. Near its end, the DNA agrees better with TRBJ2-1, so the J call may be wrong. Germline CDR1 and CDR2: SGHKS and YYEKEE (reference sequence). The CDR3 runs 15 residues. For the CDR3, the DNA is TGCGCCAGCATCCCAGCGGGGGGGACGTACAATGAGCAGTTCTTC. Translated, it gives CASIPAGGTYNEQFF.

The chain combines TRBV6-5 with TRBJ1-1; D gene unclear. Germline V gene lookup returns CDR1 MNHEY and CDR2 SVGAGI. Trimming took off 4 bases at V and 5 bases at J, with 14 bases between the two ends. The CDR3 consists of 14 residues. The CDR3 reads CASSSRDLGTEAFF. CDR3 bases: TGTGCCAGCAGTTCCCGAGATTTGGGAACTGAAGCTTTCTTT.

This chain links TRBV4-3 with TRBJ2-6; D is perhaps TRBD1 (6 bases). The CDR3 extends over 16 amino acids. CDR1 and CDR2 from the germline V gene are LGHNA and YSLEER. Trimming cost V 0 bases and J 1 base, with 7 bases left between them. The CDR3 nucleotides read TGCGCCAGCAGCCAAGAAGGACAGTCTGGGGCCAACGTCCTGACTTTC. It yields the protein CASSQEGQSGANVLTF.